Below, 14 T cell receptor beta chains from the same sample are listed, as sequenced in a study of molecular identifiers for immune sequencing clone quantification. TCRdb re-analysed the PCR reads in MiXCR, keeping a single row per CDR3 protein. The data show around 40,000 distinct CDR3 sequences, 19% seen once. The sequencing sample was made of naive CD8+ T cells from blood, with Jurkat cell RNA spiked in. Subset noted: FACS-sorted CD8+CD4-CCR7+CD45RA+ naive T cells. Receptors originate from a human donor in good health. Some libraries in this study had Jurkat cell RNA spiked in.

This clonotype has at least ten counts. This rearrangement joins TRBV4-1 to TRBJ2-7; 8 positions agree with TRBD2. CDR1 is MGHRA, CDR2 YSYEKL, per germline. The V gene end was trimmed by 3 bases and the J gene end by 0 bases; junction bases not matched to a gene: 7. The CDR3 loop spans 16 amino acids. CDR3 in amino acids: CASSQDRGGSSYEQYF. CDR3 nucleotides: TGCGCCAGCAGCCAGGATCGGGGGGGGAGCTCCTACGAGCAGTACTTC.

The genes are TRBV5-4 and TRBJ2-7; D may be TRBD2 (6 bases). Germline assignment: CDR1 SGHNT and CDR2 YYREEE (reference sequence). The ends were cut back, 4 bases at V and 1 base at J, with 15 bases in the middle. There are 15 residues in the CDR3. CDR3 nucleotides: TGTGCCAGCAGCCCCGAAAGCGGGTATTCCTACGAGCAGTACTTC. Translated, it gives CASSPESGYSYEQYF. Complete variable domain (other parts from reference TRBV5-4 and TRBJ2-7): ETGVTQSPTHLIKTRGQQVTLRCSSQSGHNTVSWYQQALGQGPQFIFQYYREEENGRGNFPPRFSGLQFPNYSSELNVNALELDDSALYLCASSPESGYSYEQYFGPGTRLTVT.

The table lists this clonotype with a few counts. V is TRBV29-1 and J is TRBJ2-2; D possibly matches TRBD1 or TRBD2 (5 bases each). The germline gives CDR1 SQVTM, CDR2 ANQGSEA. CDR3 length: 15 amino acids. V shed 6 bases and J shed 2 bases, with 16 bases lying between them. CDR3 loop: CSVQPWDRNTGELFF. For the CDR3, the DNA is TGCAGCGTCCAACCCTGGGACCGAAACACCGGGGAGCTGTTTTTT.

Many counts were recorded for this clonotype. The chain uses TRBV14 and TRBJ2-6, with no clear D. Germline V CDR1 and CDR2: SGHDN, FVKESK. There are 17 residues in the CDR3. The germline V and J ends were trimmed by 0 bases and 0 bases, with 9 bases remaining between them. As DNA, the CDR3 is TGTGCCAGCAGCCAAGACTGGCCTAACTCTGGGGCCAACGTCCTGACTTTC. Its translation is CASSQDWPNSGANVLTF.

This chain connects TRBV4-3 to TRBJ1-3; weak D call: TRBD1 (5 bases). CDR3 length equals 17 residues. The V end was cut by 0 bases, the J end by 2 bases, with 14 bases between. Germline V CDR1 and CDR2: LGHNA, YSLEER. CDR3 region: CASSQDMRGTPGNTIYF. Written as DNA, the CDR3 is TGCGCCAGCAGCCAAGACATGAGGGGAACTCCTGGAAACACCATATATTTT.

In this sample, this clonotype turned up a few times. V gene TRBV20-1 combines with J gene TRBJ2-1, with TRBD1 identical over 8 bases. V dropped 0 bases and J dropped 15; count of bases not matched to a gene: 7. Per germline, CDR1 DFQATT and CDR2 SNEGSKA (reference sequence). The CDR3 is 12 amino acids. The DNA for the CDR3 is TGCAGTGCTAGAGATTCAGGGGGCCTTCTGTTCTTC. This sequence encodes CSARDSGGLLFF.

This clonotype showed up many times. This chain connects TRBV5-4 to TRBJ2-3; D not resolved. From germline, CDR1 is SGHNT and CDR2 YYREEE (reference sequence). CDR3 length: 16 amino acids. The V and J ends lost 4 bases and 0 bases respectively, with 15 bases between them. CDR3 region: CASSLLPQPSTDTQYF. In nucleotides, the CDR3 is TGTGCCAGCAGCCTCCTTCCCCAGCCTAGCACAGATACGCAGTATTTT.

This clonotype has ten or more counts. This chain links TRBV19 with TRBJ2-3; unclear D gene. This CDR3 is built from 14 residues. Germline-derived CDR1 and CDR2 are LNHDA and SQIVND (reference sequence). Trimming cost V 1 base and J 0 bases, with 5 bases left between them. For the CDR3, the DNA is TGTGCCAGTAGTATAGGTCGCAGCACAGATACGCAGTATTTT. It encodes CASSIGRSTDTQYF. The complete variable domain, with remaining parts taken from reference TRBV19 and TRBJ2-3, reads DGGITQSPKYLFRKEGQNVTLSCEQNLNHDAMYWYRQDPGQGLRLIYYSQIVNDFQKGDIAEGYSVSREKKESFPLTVTSAQKNPTAFYLCASSIGRSTDTQYFGPGTRLTVL.

This clonotype came up a few times. The chain links TRBV6-1 to TRBJ2-1; 10 bases match TRBD2. The germline V gene encodes CDR1 MNHNS and CDR2 SASEGT. V lost 7 bases to trimming and J lost 3 bases; unmatched junction nucleotides: 6. The CDR3 is 15 amino acids. The CDR3 nucleotides are TGTGCCAGCATCCAACGGACTAGCGGCTACAATGAGCAGTTCTTC. Its translation is CASIQRTSGYNEQFF.

The table lists this clonotype with many counts. The chain couples TRBV10-2 to TRBJ2-3, with 7 bases that match TRBD2. The CDR3 consists of 14 residues. Per the germline V gene, CDR1 is WSHSY and CDR2 is SAAADI. Trimming cost V 4 bases and J 2 bases; bases outside gene matches: 3. The CDR3, as DNA: TGCGCCAGCAGTGGACTAGCCCACACAGATACGCAGTATTTT. Residues: CASSGLAHTDTQYF.

This clonotype was counted many times. The chain couples TRBV7-9 to TRBJ2-7; no reliable D call. CDR1 and CDR2 from the germline V gene are SEHNR and FQNEAQ (reference sequence). V was pared by 3 bases and J by 3 bases, with 12 bases between. The CDR3 covers 14 residues. The CDR3 loop is CASSFPGPNYEQYF. CDR3 DNA: TGTGCCAGCAGCTTCCCCGGACCAAACTACGAGCAGTACTTC.

This clonotype was found a few times. The chain uses TRBV11-2 and TRBJ2-1; 8 bases fit TRBD2. V shed 1 base, J shed 8 bases, and the junction held 7 bases outside the gene matches. CDR3 length equals 15 residues. Germline assignment: CDR1 SGHAT and CDR2 FQNNGV. The CDR3 is CASSLGDSGDYEQFF. Here the CDR3 DNA reads TGTGCCAGCAGCTTAGGGGATAGCGGGGACTATGAGCAGTTCTTC.

This clonotype was found many times. The chain uses TRBV30 and TRBJ2-7; tentatively, D is TRBD1 (5 bases). The germline CDR1 and CDR2 sequences are GTSNPN and SVGIG (reference sequence). Trimming stripped 1 base from V and 6 bases from J, with 13 bases between. This CDR3 comprises 13 residues. The CDR3 nucleotides are TGTGCCTGGAGTGCGGTGGTTGGGGCCGAGCAGTACTTC. Encoded protein: CAWSAVVGAEQYF.

V and J are TRBV5-6 and TRBJ1-1, with D possibly TRBD1 on 6 matching bases. The V end lost 4 bases, the J end lost 3 bases, and 10 bases lay between the germline ends. The CDR3 sequence is 13 residues long. Per germline, CDR1 SGHDT and CDR2 YYEEEE. Here the CDR3 reads CASSSGTYTEAFF. The CDR3 DNA sequence: TGTGCCAGCAGCAGCGGGACATACACTGAAGCTTTCTTT.